This paragraph reports one TCR beta chain. Its specificity is unknown. This sample stems from a study of T cell responses to AZD1222 COVID-19 vaccine. Study at large: Recipients boosted at about 4 weeks or about 12 weeks are pooled.

Findings of the study overall: Sampled repertoires all dated from after the peak T cell response. Spike-specific TCR breadth and depth were elevated following two AZD1222 doses.

The germline V and J ends were trimmed by 3 bases and 4 bases, with 15 bases remaining between them. The CDR3 is 15 residues long. Germline values: CDR1 KGHSH, CDR2 LQKENI. Data came from immunoSEQ multiplex PCR; TCRdb stores just in-frame clones and leaves some out. Of roughly 180,000 clones listed, approximately 86% are singletons. This specimen was peripheral blood, taken on day 0 of AZD1222 vaccination. This sequence was found in an adult in good health. The chain links TRBV18 to TRBJ1-1, with no clear D. The CDR3 sequence: CASSPTLVAATEAFF. The CDR3 DNA reads TGTGCCAGCTCACCGACTCTTGTGGCAGCCACTGAAGCTTTCTTT.